Listed below are T cell receptor beta chains from one sample, sequenced in a study of OX40 agonist ivuxolimab in advanced cancers. TCRdb's table, derived via immunoSEQ multiplex PCR, lists solely in-frame clones and lacks some. The table includes about 33,000 clones, 84% detected once. Material: CD4+ or CD8+ T cells sorted from blood, obtained in a trial of the OX40 agonist ivuxolimab. The receptors were sampled from an adult with an advanced solid tumor such as melanoma, head and neck, liver or kidney cancer. Each CDR3 is given with its conserved first and last residue. D genes are given only for firm matches. Where a row states a size, it is once, few, many or the class of an expanded clone; other rows omit it.

J gene: TRBJ2-7; D gene: .; V gene: TRBV2; clone size: once; CDR3 protein: CASLGEGPTYEQYF; CDR3 DNA: TGTGCCAGCCTTGGTGAGGGGCCGACCTACGAGCAGTACTTC
J gene: TRBJ2-3; D gene: .; V gene: TRBV5-1; clone size: .; CDR3 protein: CASTRRGEITDTQYF; CDR3 DNA: TGCGCCAGCACTCGTCGTGGGGAAATCACAGATACGCAGTATTTT
J gene: TRBJ2-1; D gene: .; V gene: TRBV6-1; clone size: .; CDR3 protein: CASSEGGGGHNEQFF; CDR3 DNA: TGTGCCAGCAGTGAAGGTGGAGGGGGGCACAATGAGCAGTTCTTC
J gene: TRBJ2-1; D gene: .; V gene: TRBV30; clone size: .; CDR3 protein: CAWSGPYREQFF; CDR3 DNA: TGTGCCTGGAGTGGGCCGTATCGTGAGCAGTTCTTC
J gene: TRBJ2-7; D gene: TRBD1; V gene: TRBV5-6; clone size: .; CDR3 protein: CASSLVGTAHEQYF; CDR3 DNA: TGTGCCAGCAGCTTGGTAGGGACAGCCCACGAGCAGTACTTC
J gene: TRBJ1-1; D gene: .; V gene: TRBV5-1; clone size: .; CDR3 protein: CASSLGPEAFF; CDR3 DNA: TGCGCCAGCAGCTTAGGACCTGAAGCTTTCTTT
J gene: TRBJ1-1; D gene: .; V gene: TRBV11-3; clone size: .; CDR3 protein: CASSPSVSRNTEAFF; CDR3 DNA: TGTGCCAGCAGCCCCTCTGTTTCCCGGAACACTGAAGCTTTCTTT
J gene: TRBJ1-4; D gene: TRBD1; V gene: TRBV9; clone size: .; CDR3 protein: CASGGTGYEKLFF; CDR3 DNA: TGTGCCAGCGGCGGGACAGGATATGAAAAACTGTTTTTT
J gene: TRBJ1-2; D gene: .; V gene: TRBV7-9; clone size: .; CDR3 protein: CASSQHIFRGSAYVDGYTF; CDR3 DNA: TGTGCCAGCAGCCAACACATTTTTCGGGGCAGCGCATATGTCGATGGCTACACCTTC
J gene: TRBJ2-7; D gene: TRBD1; V gene: TRBV10-2; clone size: .; CDR3 protein: CASGGQGTPYEQYF; CDR3 DNA: TGCGCCAGCGGGGGACAGGGGACGCCCTACGAGCAGTACTTC
J gene: TRBJ2-7; D gene: TRBD1; V gene: TRBV29-1; clone size: .; CDR3 protein: CSVEPTGVNEQYF; CDR3 DNA: TGCAGCGTTGAACCGACAGGGGTAAACGAGCAGTACTTC
J gene: TRBJ1-3; D gene: TRBD1; V gene: TRBV28; clone size: .; CDR3 protein: CASSSSQGVAGNTIYF; CDR3 DNA: TGTGCCAGCAGTTCAAGTCAGGGGGTAGCTGGAAACACCATATATTTT
J gene: TRBJ1-5; D gene: .; V gene: TRBV6-6; clone size: .; CDR3 protein: CASSSTGFGNQPQHF; CDR3 DNA: TGTGCCAGCAGTTCGACGGGATTTGGCAATCAGCCCCAGCATTTT
J gene: TRBJ1-4; D gene: .; V gene: TRBV27; clone size: .; CDR3 protein: CASSLYGGVEKLFF; CDR3 DNA: TGTGCCAGCAGTTTATACGGGGGGGTTGAAAAACTGTTTTTT
J gene: TRBJ2-2; D gene: .; V gene: TRBV5-6; clone size: .; CDR3 protein: CASSFVGGAGGELFF; CDR3 DNA: TGTGCCAGCAGCTTCGTCGGGGGCGCGGGCGGGGAGCTGTTTTTT
J gene: TRBJ1-2; D gene: .; V gene: TRBV7-2; clone size: few; CDR3 protein: CASSPGGGSIYGYTF; CDR3 DNA: TGTGCCAGCAGCCCCGGGGGAGGGAGCATCTATGGCTACACCTTC
J gene: TRBJ2-1; D gene: .; V gene: TRBV7-3; clone size: .; CDR3 protein: CASSPGGGTYNEQFF; CDR3 DNA: TGTGCCAGCAGCCCAGGAGGAGGCACCTACAATGAGCAGTTCTTC
J gene: TRBJ2-2; D gene: .; V gene: TRBV10-3; clone size: .; CDR3 protein: CAISETDNTGELFF; CDR3 DNA: TGTGCCATCAGTGAAACAGATAACACCGGGGAGCTGTTTTTT
J gene: TRBJ1-1; D gene: .; V gene: TRBV9; clone size: .; CDR3 protein: CASSKKGENTEAFF; CDR3 DNA: TGTGCCAGCAGCAAGAAAGGAGAAAACACTGAAGCTTTCTTT
J gene: TRBJ2-3; D gene: .; V gene: TRBV19; clone size: .; CDR3 protein: CASRDSGVDTQYF; CDR3 DNA: TGTGCCAGTAGGGATTCGGGGGTCGATACGCAGTATTTT
J gene: TRBJ1-5; D gene: .; V gene: TRBV2; clone size: .; CDR3 protein: CASSARIADQPQHF; CDR3 DNA: TGTGCCAGCAGTGCTCGGATAGCCGATCAGCCCCAGCATTTT
J gene: TRBJ2-7; D gene: .; V gene: TRBV6-5; clone size: .; CDR3 protein: CASSYSAVYEQYF; CDR3 DNA: TGTGCCAGCAGTTACTCGGCTGTCTACGAGCAGTACTTC
J gene: TRBJ1-1; D gene: .; V gene: TRBV9; clone size: .; CDR3 protein: CASSEGQGTEAFF; CDR3 DNA: TGTGCCAGCAGCGAGGGTCAGGGCACTGAAGCTTTCTTT
J gene: TRBJ2-2; D gene: TRBD2; V gene: TRBV5-1; clone size: .; CDR3 protein: CASSLQPSGGYTGELFF; CDR3 DNA: TGCGCCAGCAGCCTCCAACCCAGCGGGGGGTACACCGGGGAGCTGTTTTTT
J gene: TRBJ1-1; D gene: .; V gene: TRBV7-6; clone size: .; CDR3 protein: CASSLAGAEAFF; CDR3 DNA: TGTGCCAGCAGCTTAGCGGGGGCTGAAGCTTTCTTT
J gene: TRBJ2-7; D gene: TRBD2; V gene: TRBV5-6; clone size: .; CDR3 protein: CASSLSGSSYEQYF; CDR3 DNA: TGTGCCAGCAGCTTGAGCGGGAGCTCCTACGAGCAGTACTTC
J gene: TRBJ1-5; D gene: .; V gene: TRBV28; clone size: few; CDR3 protein: CASSGRGLEQPQHF; CDR3 DNA: TGTGCCAGCAGTGGGAGGGGGTTAGAGCAGCCCCAGCATTTT
J gene: TRBJ1-3; D gene: .; V gene: TRBV9; clone size: .; CDR3 protein: CASSPPASSGNTIYF; CDR3 DNA: TGTGCCAGCAGCCCCCCGGCGAGCTCTGGAAACACCATATATTTT
J gene: TRBJ2-7; D gene: .; V gene: TRBV4-2; clone size: .; CDR3 protein: CASSQEFYASSYEQYF; CDR3 DNA: TGTGCCAGCAGCCAAGAATTTTATGCTAGCTCCTACGAGCAGTACTTC
J gene: TRBJ1-1; D gene: .; V gene: TRBV29-1; clone size: .; CDR3 protein: CSVEKFPQTRPEAFF; CDR3 DNA: TGCAGCGTTGAGAAGTTTCCTCAGACAAGGCCTGAAGCTTTCTTT
J gene: TRBJ1-2; D gene: .; V gene: TRBV2; clone size: .; CDR3 protein: CASSEYQDSSVNGYTF; CDR3 DNA: TGTGCCAGCAGTGAATATCAGGACAGCTCGGTGAATGGCTACACCTTC
J gene: TRBJ2-1; D gene: .; V gene: TRBV4-3; clone size: .; CDR3 protein: CASSQGVSDYNEQFF; CDR3 DNA: TGCGCCAGCAGCCAAGGGGTCTCGGACTACAATGAGCAGTTCTTC
J gene: TRBJ2-2; D gene: TRBD1; V gene: TRBV29-1; clone size: .; CDR3 protein: CSVEDTTGTGITGELFF; CDR3 DNA: TGCAGCGTTGAAGATACAACCGGGACAGGGATAACCGGGGAGCTGTTTTTT
J gene: TRBJ2-4; D gene: TRBD1; V gene: TRBV9; clone size: .; CDR3 protein: CASSPRRGQGSTKNIQYF; CDR3 DNA: TGTGCCAGCAGCCCCCGTCGTGGACAGGGATCGACCAAAAACATTCAGTACTTC
J gene: TRBJ2-7; D gene: .; V gene: TRBV27; clone size: .; CDR3 protein: CASSRGGGYEQYF; CDR3 DNA: TGTGCCAGCAGTCGTGGCGGAGGCTACGAGCAGTACTTC
J gene: TRBJ2-7; D gene: .; V gene: TRBV7-2; clone size: .; CDR3 protein: CASSLIQGTYEQYF; CDR3 DNA: TGTGCCAGCAGCTTAATACAGGGAACCTACGAGCAGTACTTC
J gene: TRBJ1-1; D gene: .; V gene: TRBV7-9; clone size: .; CDR3 protein: CASSLVRGLNTEAFF; CDR3 DNA: TGTGCCAGCAGCTTAGTCAGGGGACTGAACACTGAAGCTTTCTTT
J gene: TRBJ2-5; D gene: TRBD2; V gene: TRBV7-9; clone size: .; CDR3 protein: CASSPTRGSKETQYF; CDR3 DNA: TGTGCCAGCAGCCCGACTCGCGGGAGTAAAGAGACCCAGTACTTC
J gene: TRBJ2-2; D gene: TRBD1; V gene: TRBV7-6; clone size: .; CDR3 protein: CASSGTGDTGELFF; CDR3 DNA: TGTGCCAGCAGCGGTACAGGGGACACCGGGGAGCTGTTTTTT
J gene: TRBJ2-3; D gene: TRBD2; V gene: TRBV18; clone size: .; CDR3 protein: CASSPGDLAEGPPDTQYF; CDR3 DNA: TGTGCCAGCTCACCTGGGGATCTAGCGGAGGGGCCCCCAGATACGCAGTATTTT
J gene: TRBJ1-1; D gene: TRBD1; V gene: TRBV4-2; clone size: .; CDR3 protein: CASSQADRGGPNEAFF; CDR3 DNA: TGTGCCAGCAGCCAAGCGGACAGGGGGGGTCCAAATGAAGCTTTCTTT
J gene: TRBJ2-5; D gene: .; V gene: TRBV5-1; clone size: once; CDR3 protein: CASSPSRIETQYF; CDR3 DNA: TGCGCCAGCAGCCCCTCTCGTATCGAGACCCAGTACTTC
J gene: TRBJ2-1; D gene: .; V gene: TRBV9; clone size: .; CDR3 protein: CASSVSEGFYNEQFF; CDR3 DNA: TGTGCCAGCAGCGTATCTGAGGGTTTCTACAATGAGCAGTTCTTC
J gene: TRBJ2-3; D gene: TRBD1; V gene: TRBV2; clone size: once; CDR3 protein: CASSVRTGGMLSTDTQYF; CDR3 DNA: TGTGCCAGCAGTGTGAGGACAGGGGGAATGTTGAGCACAGATACGCAGTATTTT
J gene: TRBJ2-1; D gene: .; V gene: TRBV5-6; clone size: .; CDR3 protein: CASSFTHSYNEQFF; CDR3 DNA: TGTGCCAGCAGCTTTACACACAGTTACAATGAGCAGTTCTTC
J gene: TRBJ2-5; D gene: TRBD1; V gene: TRBV27; clone size: .; CDR3 protein: CASSPGTALTAQYF; CDR3 DNA: TGTGCCAGCAGTCCCGGGACAGCTTTGACAGCCCAGTACTTC
J gene: TRBJ1-1; D gene: .; V gene: TRBV10-3; clone size: .; CDR3 protein: CAISEVWVPDADTEAFF; CDR3 DNA: TGTGCCATCAGTGAAGTATGGGTCCCAGATGCGGACACTGAAGCTTTCTTT
J gene: TRBJ2-3; D gene: TRBD1; V gene: TRBV4-1; clone size: few; CDR3 protein: CASSKGGQGTDTQYF; CDR3 DNA: TGCGCCAGCAGCAAGGGCGGACAGGGCACAGATACGCAGTATTTT
J gene: TRBJ2-3; D gene: .; V gene: TRBV29-1; clone size: .; CDR3 protein: CSVEEGFRTDTQYF; CDR3 DNA: TGCAGCGTTGAAGAGGGTTTCCGCACAGATACGCAGTATTTT